This T cell receptor beta chain was identified during a study of T cell responses to AZD1222 COVID-19 vaccine. Study-wide results and caveats: Among vaccine-associated CD4 TCRs, coverage spanned spike, with dominance at 160-218 and 743-854. Repertoires were obtained only post-peak T cell response.

Germline assignment: CDR1 LGHDT and CDR2 YNNKEL (reference sequence). This CDR3 has 14 amino acids. The V end lost 4 bases, the J end lost 5 bases, and 11 bases lay between the germline ends. Comments on this clone: What it recognizes is unknown.

Repertoires were generated with immunoSEQ multiplex PCR, while TCRdb's copy carries only in-frame clones and drops some. Among about 140,000 clones listed, roughly 92% were seen once. The gene calls are TRBV3-1 (or the pseudogene TRBV3-2) and TRBJ2-2; D is perhaps TRBD1 (6 bases). The specimen comprised peripheral blood, sampled 28 days after the second AZD1222 dose. The source is an adult who received the AZD1222 COVID-19 vaccine. The chain's CDR3 is CASSPFRGTGELFF. In DNA form, the CDR3 reads TGTGCCAGCAGCCCATTTAGGGGGACCGGGGAGCTGTTTTTT.